This TCR beta chain is from a study of blood T cell repertoires in COVID-19. Authors' processing steps: The assay estimated nucleated cells by amplifying reference gene primers. Profiled with immunoSEQ multiplex PCR; TCRdb holds only in-frame clones, not every one. From that table come the V and J calls and clone size; the DNA was used to work out D and trimming. The repertoire has around 97,000 clones, around 87% of them found once; the top ten carry 15% to 20%. The CDR3 totals 11 residues. V was trimmed by 4 bases and J by 7 bases, leaving 8 bases between them. From germline, CDR1 is SGDLS and CDR2 YYNGEE.

This TCR derives from a human donor in a cohort sampled during active COVID-19. The rearrangement uses TRBV9 and TRBJ1-2; a possible D gene is TRBD1 (5 bases). Sequencing was performed on peripheral blood. This CDR3 is CASSLGGGYTF. The CDR3 DNA follows: TGTGCCAGCAGCTTGGGGGGTGGCTACACCTTC. Full variable domain (rest looked up from reference TRBV9 and TRBJ1-2): DSGVTQTPKHLITATGQRVTLRCSPRSGDLSVYWYQQSLDQGLQFLIQYYNGEERAKGNILERFSAQQFPDLHSELNLSSLELGDSALYFCASSLGGGYTFGSGTRLTVV.